The source of this TCR beta chain is a study of T-cell memory formation after mild COVID-19. Overall study: TCR clusters were mostly donor specific. Study-wide results and caveats: CD4/CD8 balance characterized clones contracting day 15 to 85, and CD4+ skew characterized later expanders.

Note on this clonotype: Its antigen is not known.

Trimming pared 0 bases from V and 4 bases from J, leaving 6 bases between. CDR3 length: 13 amino acids. Germline CDR1 and CDR2: ENHRY and SYGVKD. It was 5'RACE with constant-segment primers that produced the TCR alpha and TCR beta cDNA libraries, which carried sample barcodes and UMIs. TCRdb itself ran the 5' RACE reads through MiXCR, one entry per CDR3 protein. Among about 150,000 distinct CDR3 sequences listed, roughly 15% were seen once. The chain couples TRBV10-3 to TRBJ1-1; D remains ambiguous. The sequenced sample consisted of PBMCs or a T cell subset sorted from them (not recorded which). The receptor was isolated from an adult woman who had mild COVID-19 (a few samples of this study predate the infection). Cell type and time point are not known. CDR3 nucleotide sequence: TGTGCCATCAGTGAGTCGAGCCTCACTGAAGCTTTCTTT. It codes for CAISESSLTEAFF.